These 28 T cell receptor beta chains were sequenced from one sample in a study of CD8 T cells in ankylosing spondylitis. TCRdb re-derived calls from the 5' RACE reads in MiXCR, one entry per CDR3 protein. The sample lists about 390,000 distinct CDR3 sequences, around 20% occurring once. Study-wide results and caveats: Made up of under ten highly homologous variants, a TCR beta motif appeared characteristic of ankylosing spondylitis blood.

Which antigens these TCRs recognize remains unknown. Material for sequencing was blood, either unsorted or a sorted T cell fraction (not recorded which). The receptor source for this set is a male donor with ankylosing spondylitis.

This chain links TRBV4-3 with TRBJ2-1, with 11 positions matching TRBD1. The CDR3 extends over 15 amino acids. V lost 9 bases to trimming and J lost 6 bases; unmatched junction nucleotides: 10. Germline loops: CDR1 LGHNA, CDR2 YSLEER. CDR3 protein: CARNPTGQGGNEQFF. CDR3 nucleotide sequence: TGCGCCAGAAATCCCACGGGACAGGGGGGCAATGAGCAGTTCTTC.

As for this clonotype: Germline is not matched at one junction end, which may reflect a read error. This rearrangement joins TRBV7-7 to TRBJ2-5; D is uncertain. In germline, CDR1 is SSHAT, CDR2 FNYEAQ (reference sequence). This CDR3 comprises 15 residues. The CDR3 DNA follows: TGTGCTAGCAGCCCACTGACGGGCCGAGGAGAGACCCAGTACTTC. Translating it yields CASSPLTGRGETQYF.

J is TRBJ2-7 and V is TRBV5-6; 16 nucleotides agree with TRBD2. Per the germline V gene, CDR1 is SGHDT and CDR2 is YYEEEE. The CDR3 consists of 19 residues. Losses at the gene ends were 4 bases for V and 0 bases for J; bases not matched to a gene: 10. The chain's CDR3 is CASSGAGTSGRVSSYEQYF. The CDR3 coding sequence is TGTGCCAGCAGCGGGGCCGGGACTAGCGGGAGGGTGAGCTCCTACGAGCAGTACTTC.

This clonotype was recorded a few times. Here the CDR3 reads CASSPSGLADYNEQFF. The CDR3 DNA sequence: TGTGCCAGCAGCCCTTCGGGACTAGCAGATTACAATGAGCAGTTCTTC. This chain uses TRBV7-2 with TRBJ2-1, with TRBD2 matching over 9 bases. V dropped 5 bases and J dropped 4; count of bases not matched to a gene: 9. Germline V CDR1 and CDR2: SGHTA, FQGNSA. The CDR3 is made up of 16 amino acids.

This clonotype was recorded a few times. The chain combines TRBV4-1 with TRBJ1-5; maybe TRBD1 (5 bases). The length of the CDR3 is 17 residues. The V gene's germline CDR1 is MGHRA and CDR2 YSYEKL. Trimming shortened V by 1 base and J by 2 bases, and 15 bases separated the two germline ends. CDR3 protein: CASSQVDMGFRNQPQHF. The CDR3 nucleotides are TGCGCCAGCAGCCAAGTGGACATGGGGTTTCGCAATCAGCCCCAGCATTTT.

The V gene is TRBV7-9, the J gene TRBJ1-4; 9 nucleotides match TRBD1. The trim removed 0 bases at V and 7 bases at J, leaving 3 bases unmatched. Per the germline V gene, CDR1 is SEHNR and CDR2 is FQNEAQ (reference sequence). This CDR3 is 15 amino acids long. The CDR3 region is CASSLAGTGIEKLFF. CDR3 nucleotides: TGTGCCAGCAGCTTAGCCGGGACAGGGATTGAAAAACTGTTTTTT.

This clonotype was recorded a few times. V and J are TRBV20-1 and TRBJ1-5, with 7 bases matching TRBD1. Trimming cost V 6 bases and J 4 bases; bases outside gene matches: 9. This CDR3 is built from 14 residues. From germline, CDR1 is DFQATT and CDR2 SNEGSKA (reference sequence). The CDR3 DNA sequence: TGCAGTGCAAGGGGGCGCGGATGGAATCAGCCCCAGCATTTT. Amino acids: CSARGRGWNQPQHF.

The chain joins TRBV5-1 to TRBJ2-4, with D hard to call. CDR3 length equals 13 residues. V shed 4 bases and J shed 0 bases, with 5 bases lying between them. From germline, CDR1 is SGHRS and CDR2 YFSETQ. The CDR3 nucleotides read TGCGCCAGCAGCGAGCTAGCCAAAAACATTCAGTACTTC. Residues: CASSELAKNIQYF. The full variable domain, its missing parts supplied by reference TRBV5-1 and TRBJ2-4, is KAGVTQTPRYLIKTRGQQVTLSCSPISGHRSVSWYQQTPGQGLQFLFEYFSETQRNKGNFPGRFSGRQFSNSRSEMNVSTLELGDSALYLCASSELAKNIQYFGAGTRLSVL.

This rearrangement joins TRBV28 to TRBJ2-2; perhaps TRBD2 as D (6 bases). This CDR3 comprises 13 residues. V was trimmed by 10 bases and J by 6 bases, leaving 15 bases between them. The V gene's germline CDR1 is MDHEN and CDR2 SYDVKM. In DNA form, the CDR3 reads TGTGCCACCCAGGGAGGAGGGCCCGGGGAGCTGTTTTTT. Translated: CATQGGGPGELFF.

This clonotype was seen only a few times. The chain has TRBV10-3 and TRBJ2-1; D gene ambiguous. Trimming shortened V by 7 bases and J by 2 bases, and 9 bases separated the two germline ends. The CDR3 extends over 13 amino acids. Per the germline V gene, CDR1 is ENHRY and CDR2 is SYGVKD. The CDR3 here is CAITKEPYNEQFF. The CDR3 nucleotides read TGTGCCATCACCAAAGAGCCCTACAATGAGCAGTTCTTC.

A single count supports this clonotype. The chain recombines TRBV7-3 with TRBJ2-1; D is perhaps TRBD2 (5 bases). Per germline, CDR1 SGHTA and CDR2 FQGTGA. V lost 7 bases and J lost 6, with 13 bases in between. This CDR3 contains 13 residues. The CDR3 nucleotides are TGTGCCAGCACGAGAGGGCCGACCAATGAGCAGTTCTTC. Encoded protein: CASTRGPTNEQFF.

The chain uses TRBV7-2 and TRBJ2-7; possible D gene TRBD1, 5 bases. This CDR3 comprises 15 residues. From germline, CDR1 is SGHTA and CDR2 FQGNSA. Trimming shortened V by 1 base and J by 3 bases, and 13 bases separated the two germline ends. The CDR3 coding sequence is TGTGCCAGCAGCTTAGGGGCAGGGAAGGTCTACGAGCAGTACTTC. Translated: CASSLGAGKVYEQYF. Together with reference TRBV7-2 and TRBJ2-7, the CDR3 gives the full variable domain: GAGVSQSPSNKVTEKGKDVELRCDPISGHTALYWYRQSLGQGLEFLIYFQGNSAPDKSGLPSDRFSAERTGGSVSTLTIQRTQQEDSAVYLCASSLGAGKVYEQYFGPGTRLTVT.

The V gene is TRBV6-4, the J gene TRBJ2-5; D is unclear. Germline V CDR1 and CDR2: MRHNA, SNTAGT. V lost 4 bases and J lost 10, with 13 bases in between. The CDR3 is made up of 12 amino acids. CDR3 amino acids: CASSGPPEFQYF. The DNA for the CDR3 is TGTGCCAGCAGTGGCCCCCCGGAGTTCCAGTACTTC.

This clonotype was counted a few times. The chain uses TRBV18 and TRBJ2-1; D call uncertain. There are 13 residues in the CDR3. The V gene lost 5 bases and the J gene lost 5 bases, with 10 bases spanning the gap. Germline CDR1 is KGHSH and CDR2 is LQKENI. CDR3 region: CASSIRSNNEQFF. The CDR3 DNA is TGTGCCAGCTCAATTCGAAGTAACAATGAGCAGTTCTTC.

This clonotype was counted only a few times. The CDR3 region is CASSQETRSTDTQYF. DNA of the CDR3: TGTGCCAGCAGCCAAGAGACTAGAAGCACAGATACGCAGTATTTT. The J gene is TRBJ2-3, the V gene TRBV3-1, with D perhaps matching TRBD2 (6 bases). The CDR3 has 15 residues. V lost 0 bases and J 0 bases, leaving 7 bases between the germline ends. Germline CDR1 LGHDT, CDR2 YNNKEL (reference sequence).

The genes are TRBV3-1 and TRBJ2-5; D is unresolved. This CDR3 region has 14 residues. Germline CDR1 LGHDT, CDR2 YNNKEL (reference sequence). Trimming stripped 1 base from V and 2 bases from J, with 8 bases between. The CDR3 reads CASSQGPQQETQYF. For the CDR3, the DNA is TGTGCCAGCAGCCAAGGTCCGCAACAAGAGACCCAGTACTTC.

This clonotype occurred a few times. This sequence joins TRBV18 and TRBJ1-2; TRBD1 matches 7 bases. V lost 3 bases, J lost 10 bases, and 8 bases stayed unmatched. The CDR3 is made up of 13 amino acids. The germline V gene encodes CDR1 KGHSH and CDR2 LQKENI. The CDR3 spells CASSPRDRVTYTF. The DNA of the CDR3 is TGTGCCAGCTCACCCCGAGACAGGGTAACCTACACCTTC. The full variable domain, completed using reference TRBV18 and TRBJ1-2, is NAGVMQNPRHLVRRRGQEARLRCSPMKGHSHVYWYRQLPEEGLKFMVYLQKENIIDESGMPKERFSAEFPKEGPSILRIQQVVRGDSAAYFCASSPRDRVTYTFGSGTRLTVV.

In its sample, this clonotype was seen a few times. The rearrangement links TRBV5-1 to TRBJ1-1, with no clear D. CDR3 size: 14 residues. Germline values: CDR1 SGHRS, CDR2 YFSETQ. Trimming cost V 0 bases and J 6 bases, with 12 bases left between them. The CDR3 sequence is CASSLGGMRAEAFF. The CDR3 nucleotides read TGCGCCAGCAGCTTGGGGGGTATGAGGGCTGAAGCTTTCTTT.

This clonotype was counted at least ten times. The V and J genes are TRBV6-5 and TRBJ2-5, with a possible D match to TRBD1 (5 bases). The CDR3 has 14 amino acids. V lost 3 bases, J lost 5 bases, and 13 bases lay in between. CDR1 is MNHEY and CDR2 is SVGAGI in the germline V gene. The chain's CDR3 is CASSYYGAGETQYF. The CDR3 coding sequence is TGTGCCAGCAGTTATTATGGGGCCGGGGAGACCCAGTACTTC.

As for this clonotype: This may arise from a read error, as a much more abundant clone is one base away. The chain has TRBV12-3 or TRBV12-4 and TRBJ2-6; possibly TRBD1 for D (6 bases). This CDR3 has 19 amino acids. Trimming pared 8 bases from V and 0 bases from J, leaving 23 bases between. The CDR3 bases are TGTGCCAGCTGTTCACCTCAGGACAGTCACACCTCTGGGGCCAACGTCCTGACTTTC. This sequence encodes CASCSPQDSHTSGANVLTF.

The chain has TRBV10-2 and TRBJ2-1, with D possibly TRBD2 on 6 matching bases. This CDR3 contains 14 residues. V was trimmed by 2 bases and J by 9 bases, leaving 14 bases between them. Germline CDR1 is WSHSY and CDR2 is SAAADI. As DNA, the CDR3 is TGCGCCAGCAGTGAGCTCGGGTGGCGGGGTGAGCAGTTCTTC. It codes for CASSELGWRGEQFF.

The rearrangement joins TRBV25-1 to TRBJ1-6; 8 nucleotides align to TRBD1. V gave up 4 bases and J gave up 7 bases; unmatched junction bases: 6. The CDR3 extends over 15 amino acids. From germline, CDR1 is MGHDK and CDR2 SYGVNS. DNA for the CDR3: TGTGCCAGCAGTGCCGGACAGGGTCGCAATTCACCCCTCCACTTT. Translated, it gives CASSAGQGRNSPLHF.

The chain is built from TRBV30 and TRBJ2-4; D is possibly TRBD1 or TRBD2 (6 bases each). This CDR3 has 15 residues. Germline values: CDR1 GTSNPN, CDR2 SVGIG (reference sequence). V was clipped by 2 bases and J by 6 bases, with 17 bases between them. The CDR3 DNA reads TGTGCCTGGAGTTCCAAGGGGGGAGTGGGAAACATTCAGTACTTC. It is translated as CAWSSKGGVGNIQYF.

V and J are TRBV5-1 and TRBJ2-1, with 10 bases fitting TRBD2. J was trimmed by 9 bases and V by 4 bases; bases with no gene match: 4. The germline V gene encodes CDR1 SGHRS and CDR2 YFSETQ. CDR3 length: 13 residues. The CDR3: CASSPKREGEQFF. DNA for the CDR3: TGCGCCAGCAGCCCAAAGCGGGAGGGTGAGCAGTTCTTC.

J is TRBJ1-3 and V is TRBV4-1, with D maybe TRBD1 (5 bases). Germline V lookup: CDR1 MGHRA, CDR2 YSYEKL. Trimming pared 2 bases from V and 2 bases from J, leaving 10 bases between. The CDR3 runs to 15 residues. The CDR3 DNA sequence: TGCGCCAGCAGCCAAACTCTCAGGGCTGGAAACACCATATATTTT. It is translated as CASSQTLRAGNTIYF.

This sequence joins TRBV30 and TRBJ2-7, with 10 nucleotides matching TRBD2. Trimming cost V 3 bases and J 0 bases; bases outside gene matches: 2. CDR1 and CDR2 from the germline V gene are GTSNPN and SVGIG (reference sequence). The CDR3 is made up of 14 amino acids. CDR3 loop: CAWRIAGGSYEQYF. The CDR3 nucleotides are TGTGCCTGGAGAATAGCGGGAGGCTCCTACGAGCAGTACTTC.

The chain carries TRBV25-1 and TRBJ2-3; D may be TRBD1 or TRBD2 (5 bases each). The CDR3 contains 17 residues. Looked up from germline, CDR1 is MGHDK and CDR2 is SYGVNS. V was pared by 8 bases and J by 2 bases, with 23 bases between. The CDR3 DNA reads TGTGCCAGCGGGGGAACAGGACCCCGCATTAACACAGATACGCAGTATTTT. Translated, it gives CASGGTGPRINTDTQYF.

In this sample, this clonotype turned up a few times. The chain joins TRBV2 to TRBJ2-1; 8 bases are shared with TRBD2. Germline-derived CDR1 and CDR2 are SNHLY and FYNNEI. CDR3 length: 15 amino acids. V shed 9 bases and J 7 bases; nucleotides not matched to a gene: 14. The CDR3 coding sequence is TGTGCCAGTAACCTGAGGGGTAGCGGGGTGAATGAGCAGTTCTTC. It translates to CASNLRGSGVNEQFF.